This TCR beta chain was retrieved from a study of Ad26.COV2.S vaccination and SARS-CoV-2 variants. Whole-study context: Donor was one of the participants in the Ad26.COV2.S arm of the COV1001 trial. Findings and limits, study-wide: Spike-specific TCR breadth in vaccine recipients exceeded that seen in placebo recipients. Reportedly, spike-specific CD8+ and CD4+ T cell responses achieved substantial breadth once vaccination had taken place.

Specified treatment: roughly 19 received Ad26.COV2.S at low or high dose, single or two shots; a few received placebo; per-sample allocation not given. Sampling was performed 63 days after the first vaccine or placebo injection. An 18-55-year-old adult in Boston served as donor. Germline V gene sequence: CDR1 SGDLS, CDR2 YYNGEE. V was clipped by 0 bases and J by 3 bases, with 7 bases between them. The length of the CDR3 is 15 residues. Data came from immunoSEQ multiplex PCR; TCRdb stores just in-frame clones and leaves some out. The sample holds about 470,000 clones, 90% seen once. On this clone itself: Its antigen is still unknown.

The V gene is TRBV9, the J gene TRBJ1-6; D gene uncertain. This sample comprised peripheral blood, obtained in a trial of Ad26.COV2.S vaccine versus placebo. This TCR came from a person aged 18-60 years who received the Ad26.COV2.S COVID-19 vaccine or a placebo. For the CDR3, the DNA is TGTGCCAGCAGCGTAGGGCAGAGCTATAATTCACCCCTCCACTTT. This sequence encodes CASSVGQSYNSPLHF.